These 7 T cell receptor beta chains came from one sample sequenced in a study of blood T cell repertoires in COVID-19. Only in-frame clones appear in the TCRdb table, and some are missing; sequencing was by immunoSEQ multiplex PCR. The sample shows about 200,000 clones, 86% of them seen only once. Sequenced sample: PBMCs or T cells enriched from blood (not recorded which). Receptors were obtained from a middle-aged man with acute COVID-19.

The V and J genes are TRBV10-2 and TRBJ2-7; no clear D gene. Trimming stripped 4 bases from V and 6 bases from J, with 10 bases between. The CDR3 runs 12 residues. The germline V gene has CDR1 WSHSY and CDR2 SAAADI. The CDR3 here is CASSASVSEQYF. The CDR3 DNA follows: TGCGCCAGCAGTGCCTCCGTTAGCGAGCAGTACTTC.

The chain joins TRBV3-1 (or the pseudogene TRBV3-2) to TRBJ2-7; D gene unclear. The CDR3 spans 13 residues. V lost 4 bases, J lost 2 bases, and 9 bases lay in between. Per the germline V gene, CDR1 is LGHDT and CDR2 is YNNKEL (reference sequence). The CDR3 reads CASSPKLTYEQYF. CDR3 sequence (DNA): TGTGCCAGCAGCCCGAAGCTAACCTACGAGCAGTACTTC.

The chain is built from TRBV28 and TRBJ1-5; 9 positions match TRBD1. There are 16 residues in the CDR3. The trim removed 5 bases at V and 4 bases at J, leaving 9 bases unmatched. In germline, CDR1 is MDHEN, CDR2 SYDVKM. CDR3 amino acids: CASSTTGTGWNQPQHF. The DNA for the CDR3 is TGTGCCAGCAGTACAACCGGGACAGGGTGGAATCAGCCCCAGCATTTT.

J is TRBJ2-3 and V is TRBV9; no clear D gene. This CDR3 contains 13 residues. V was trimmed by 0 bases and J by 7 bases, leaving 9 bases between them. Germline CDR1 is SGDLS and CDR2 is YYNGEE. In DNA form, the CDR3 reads TGTGCCAGCAGCGTAGTCCCAGCGAATACGCAGTATTTT. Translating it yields CASSVVPANTQYF. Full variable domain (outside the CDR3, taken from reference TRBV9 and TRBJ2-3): DSGVTQTPKHLITATGQRVTLRCSPRSGDLSVYWYQQSLDQGLQFLIQYYNGEERAKGNILERFSAQQFPDLHSELNLSSLELGDSALYFCASSVVPANTQYFGPGTRLTVL.

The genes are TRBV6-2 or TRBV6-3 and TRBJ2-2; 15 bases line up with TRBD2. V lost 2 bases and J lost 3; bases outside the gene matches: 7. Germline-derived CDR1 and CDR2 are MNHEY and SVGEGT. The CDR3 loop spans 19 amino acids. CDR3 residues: CASSYPGLAGGPDTGELFF. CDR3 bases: TGTGCCAGCAGTTACCCCGGACTAGCGGGAGGGCCCGACACCGGGGAGCTGTTTTTT.

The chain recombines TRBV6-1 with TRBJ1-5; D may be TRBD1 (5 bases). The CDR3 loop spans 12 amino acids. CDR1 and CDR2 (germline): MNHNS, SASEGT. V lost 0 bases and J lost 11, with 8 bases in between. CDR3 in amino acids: CASSEAGGAQHF. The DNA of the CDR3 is TGTGCCAGCAGTGAAGCGGGGGGGGCCCAGCATTTT.

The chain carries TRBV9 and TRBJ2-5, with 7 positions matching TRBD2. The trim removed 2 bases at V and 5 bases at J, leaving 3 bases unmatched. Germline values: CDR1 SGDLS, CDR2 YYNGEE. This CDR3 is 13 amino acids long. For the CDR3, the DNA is TGTGCCAGCAGCGTCCTAGCGGAGGAGACCCAGTACTTC. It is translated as CASSVLAEETQYF.